A selection of T cell receptor beta chains follows, all from one sample in a study of shared clonotypes between healthy human individuals. Sequenced by immunoSEQ multiplex PCR; TCRdb stores in-frame clones only, minus some. The table has some 2,000,000 clones, about 95% seen once; the top ten hold 0.9% to 1.4%. Sequencing was performed on naive CD8+ T cells sorted from blood. The receptors derive from a man aged 18 to 30 in good health. CDR3s include the opening cysteine and the closing phenylalanine or tryptophan. The D gene is left open where the match is weak. The size field is filled for only some rows; it gives once, few, many or a size class.

J gene | V gene | CDR3 length | clone size | D gene | CDR3 DNA | CDR3 protein
TRBJ1-1 | TRBV9 | 13 | - | - | TGTGCCAGCAGCGTAGATGGAAGTACCGAAGCTTTCTTT | CASSVDGSTEAFF
TRBJ2-7 | TRBV6-5 | 15 | once | TRBD1 | TGTGCCAGCAGTTACTCGACAGGGGAGTATAGCGAGCAGTACTTC | CASSYSTGEYSEQYF
TRBJ1-6 | TRBV19 | 13 | - | - | TGTGCCAGTAGTATGACCTATAATTCACCCCTCCACTTT | CASSMTYNSPLHF
TRBJ2-6 | TRBV4-3 | 18 | - | - | TGCGCCAGCAGCCAAGAAACAGGTCGGGTTTCTGGGGCCAACGTCCTGACTTTC | CASSQETGRVSGANVLTF
TRBJ2-3 | TRBV5-1 | 15 | few | TRBD1 | TGCGCCAGCTCAGGGGGACAGGGCATTACAGATACGCAGTATTTT | CASSGGQGITDTQYF
TRBJ1-2 | TRBV7-9 | 15 | - | - | TGTGCCAGCAGCTTGGACGGGGGGAACTCCTATGGCTACACCTTC | CASSLDGGNSYGYTF
TRBJ2-1 | TRBV2 | 14 | - | - | TGTGCCAGCAGTGCTCTGGGAACGTACAATGAGCAGTTCTTC | CASSALGTYNEQFF
TRBJ1-1 | TRBV4-1 | 13 | - | - | TGCGCCAGCAGGGGGCAGGGATCTGGGGAAGCTTTCTTT | CASRGQGSGEAFF
TRBJ2-7 | TRBV7-9 | 14 | - | TRBD1 | TGTGCCAGCAGCTTCGTGGGACAGGGATTCGATCAGTACTTC | CASSFVGQGFDQYF
TRBJ1-2 | TRBV15 | 13 | - | - | TGTGCCACCAGCAGAAATCCTAACTATGGCTACACCTTC | CATSRNPNYGYTF
TRBJ1-1 | TRBV6-6 | 12 | - | - | TGTGCCAGCAGGCTACCGTCGGCTGAAGCTTTCTTT | CASRLPSAEAFF
TRBJ2-5 | TRBV4-1 | 14 | once | - | TGCGCCAGCAGCCTTACCGGGACTTTAGAGACCCAGTACTTC | CASSLTGTLETQYF
TRBJ1-2 | TRBV6-5 | 14 | - | - | TGTGCCAGCAGTTACTCGGACAGTGGCTATGGCTACACCTTC | CASSYSDSGYGYTF
TRBJ1-5 | TRBV27 | 14 | few | TRBD1 | TGTGCCAGCAGTTCGAGGACAGGGCTAATACCCCAGCATTTT | CASSSRTGLIPQHF
TRBJ2-3 | TRBV27 | 14 | - | - | TGTGCCAGCAGTTGGCTTCTTTCGGCAGATACGCAGTATTTT | CASSWLLSADTQYF
TRBJ2-7 | TRBV20-1 | 11 | - | - | TGCAGTGCTAGACAGGGGTACGAGCAGTACTTC | CSARQGYEQYF
TRBJ2-3 | TRBV27 | 17 | - | TRBD2 | TGTGCCAGCAGTTTATCACTCATAGCGGGGCCCACAGATACGCAGTATTTT | CASSLSLIAGPTDTQYF
TRBJ1-5 | TRBV5-6 | 14 | once | - | TGTGCCAGCAGCTTGTCAGGGAGCAATCAGCCCCAGCATTTT | CASSLSGSNQPQHF
TRBJ2-7 | TRBV19 | 11 | - | - | TGTGCCAGTAGTTCTGGCTACGAGCAGTACTTC | CASSSGYEQYF
TRBJ2-1 | TRBV29-1 | 15 | - | TRBD1 | TGCAGCGTTGAAGGGGACAGGAGCTCCTACAATGAGCAGTTCTTC | CSVEGDRSSYNEQFF
TRBJ2-5 | TRBV4-1 | 15 | - | TRBD2 | TGCGCCAGCAGCCCGGGACTAGCGGGCGGAGAGACCCAGTACTTC | CASSPGLAGGETQYF
TRBJ2-3 | TRBV27 | 15 | - | TRBD1 | TGTGCCAGCAGCACGGGACAGGGCCTTACAGATACGCAGTATTTT | CASSTGQGLTDTQYF
TRBJ2-7 | TRBV5-1 | 14 | - | - | TGCGCCAGCAGCTTGGACGGAAACCCCTACGAGCAGTACTTC | CASSLDGNPYEQYF
TRBJ2-7 | TRBV28 | 16 | - | TRBD1 | TGTGCCAGCAGTGAACCCCGGGACAGCAAACCTTACGAGCAGTACTTC | CASSEPRDSKPYEQYF
TRBJ1-2 | TRBV6-5 | 13 | - | TRBD1 | TGTGCCAGCAGTTACGACCCGGGACAGGGTAACACCTTC | CASSYDPGQGNTF
TRBJ1-1 | TRBV27 | 14 | - | TRBD1 | TGTGCCAGCAGTTTACAGGGGGCAGGGACTGAAGCTTTCTTT | CASSLQGAGTEAFF
TRBJ1-6 | TRBV2 | 13 | - | TRBD1 | TGTGCCAGCAGTGGACAGGGGGATTCACCCCTCCACTTT | CASSGQGDSPLHF
TRBJ1-1 | TRBV7-2 | 14 | - | TRBD1 | TGTGCCAGCAGCAGTAGGGACAGGGGGCCTGAAGCTTTCTTT | CASSSRDRGPEAFF